This TCR beta chain was identified during a study of PD-1 blockade in classical Hodgkin lymphoma. Study as a whole: Nivolumab dosed at 3 mg/kg went to patients intravenously every 2 weeks.

Following autologous stem cell transplantation, relapse occurred in every patient, and exposure to brentuximab vedotin varied. Profiling relied on immunoSEQ multiplex PCR, and the TCRdb table lists in-frame clones only, not all of them. This table holds more than 50,000 clones, 85% to 90% found once. CDR1 and CDR2 from the germline V gene are SNHLY and FYNNEI. This CDR3 region has 14 residues. Between the trimmed V and J ends, which lost 6 bases and 7 bases, there was a span of 16 bases. The rearrangement joins TRBV2 to TRBJ2-4; tentatively, D is TRBD1 or TRBD2 (6 bases each). The source of this sequence is a human donor with classical Hodgkin lymphoma. The material was peripheral blood mononuclear cells (PBMCs), obtained at baseline. Here the CDR3 DNA reads TGTGCCAGCAGGAACAGGGAGGTGTCGAACATTCAGTACTTC. Residues: CASRNREVSNIQYF.